This paragraph covers one T cell receptor beta chain sequence. In building TCR beta libraries, iRepertoire HTBI primers were used together with Arm-PCR of CDR3 regions. Authors' analysis steps: Identification yielded 55 to 75 TRBV and around 15 TRBJ segments across samples. Using its own MiXCR run on the multiplex PCR reads, TCRdb lists one record per CDR3 protein. TCRdb assigned the V and J calls; the authors' analysis was not used. Among around 500,000 distinct CDR3 sequences listed, more than 15% were seen once. The source of the sample is a study of regulatory T cells in long-lasting Graves disease. The CDR3 contains 14 residues. Trimming removed 6 bases at V and 2 bases at J, with 14 bases between. Looked up from germline, CDR1 is SGHNT and CDR2 is YENEEA. Time point here: newly diagnosed GD, antithyroid drugs for less than 3 months. The TCR library was made from RNA extracted from PBMCs. Recruitment took place at an endocrinology department in Xi'an, China.

The data were also submitted as part of a second study, on T cells in Graves' hyperthyroidism and ophthalmopathy. This second study notes: The study left out patients who had uncontrolled infection, other autoimmune disease, pregnancy or lactation. First-round RT-PCR of the TCR CDR3 relied on the HTBI primer set.

This TCR was sampled from a woman aged 40 to 65 with Graves disease. The chain combines TRBV11-3 with TRBJ2-7; D gene ambiguous. The source was peripheral blood mononuclear cells (PBMCs), collected at new diagnosis, from a patient treated with antithyroid drugs. For the CDR3, the DNA is TGTGCCAGCAGTCAAGGGCGACTGGCCTACGAGCAGTACTTC. Protein sequence: CASSQGRLAYEQYF.